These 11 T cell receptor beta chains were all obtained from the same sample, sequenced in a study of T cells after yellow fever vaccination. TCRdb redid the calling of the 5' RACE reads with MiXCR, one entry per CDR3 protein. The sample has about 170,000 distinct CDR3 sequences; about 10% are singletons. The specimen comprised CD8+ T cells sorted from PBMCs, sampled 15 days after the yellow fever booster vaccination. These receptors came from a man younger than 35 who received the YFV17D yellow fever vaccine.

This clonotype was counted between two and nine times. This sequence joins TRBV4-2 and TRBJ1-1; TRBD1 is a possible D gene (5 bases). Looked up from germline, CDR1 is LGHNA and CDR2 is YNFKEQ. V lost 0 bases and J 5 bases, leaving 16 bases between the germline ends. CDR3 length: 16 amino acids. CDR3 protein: CASSQEIGTRRTEAFF. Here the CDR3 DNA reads TGTGCCAGCAGCCAAGAGATAGGGACCCGACGGACTGAAGCTTTCTTT.

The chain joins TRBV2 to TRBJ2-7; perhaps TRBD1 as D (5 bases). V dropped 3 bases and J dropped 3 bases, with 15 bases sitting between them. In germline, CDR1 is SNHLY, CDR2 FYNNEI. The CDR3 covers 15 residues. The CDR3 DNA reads TGTGCCAGCAGTGAGACATTTGACAGTCACTACGAGCAGTACTTC. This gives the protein CASSETFDSHYEQYF.

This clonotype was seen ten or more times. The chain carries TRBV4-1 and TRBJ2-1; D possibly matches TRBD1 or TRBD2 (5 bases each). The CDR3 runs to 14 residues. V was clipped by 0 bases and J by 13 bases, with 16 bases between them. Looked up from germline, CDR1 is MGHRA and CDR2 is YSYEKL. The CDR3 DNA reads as TGCGCCAGCAGCCAAGATCCCGGGACGGTAGAACAGTTCTTC. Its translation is CASSQDPGTVEQFF.

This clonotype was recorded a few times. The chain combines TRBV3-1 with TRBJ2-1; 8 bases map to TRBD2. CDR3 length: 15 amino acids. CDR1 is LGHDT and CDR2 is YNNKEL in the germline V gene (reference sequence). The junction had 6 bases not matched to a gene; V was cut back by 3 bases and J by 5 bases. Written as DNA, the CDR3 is TGTGCCAGCAGCCAGGCCCCGCGGGGGGACAATGAGCAGTTCTTC. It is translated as CASSQAPRGDNEQFF.

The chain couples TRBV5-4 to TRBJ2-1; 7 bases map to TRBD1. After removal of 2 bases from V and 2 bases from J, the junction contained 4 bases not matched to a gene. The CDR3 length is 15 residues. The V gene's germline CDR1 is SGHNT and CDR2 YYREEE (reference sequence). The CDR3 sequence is CASSFSQGAYNEQFF. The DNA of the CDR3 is TGTGCCAGCAGCTTTTCTCAGGGGGCCTACAATGAGCAGTTCTTC.

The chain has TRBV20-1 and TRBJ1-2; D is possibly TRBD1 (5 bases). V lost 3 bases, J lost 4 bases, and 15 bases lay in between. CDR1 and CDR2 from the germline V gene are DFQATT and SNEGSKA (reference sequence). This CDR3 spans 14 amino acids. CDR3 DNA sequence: TGCAGTGCTAGCTCGACAGCGGGCCTCTATGGCTACACCTTC. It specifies CSASSTAGLYGYTF.

CDR3 bases: TGTGCCAGCAGCGTAGTAAGCACCGGGGAGCTGTTTTTT. The encoded protein is CASSVVSTGELFF. The chain carries TRBV9 and TRBJ2-2; D not certain. The germline CDR1 and CDR2 sequences are SGDLS and YYNGEE. CDR3 length: 13 amino acids. Trimming removed 0 bases at V and 4 bases at J, with 4 bases between.

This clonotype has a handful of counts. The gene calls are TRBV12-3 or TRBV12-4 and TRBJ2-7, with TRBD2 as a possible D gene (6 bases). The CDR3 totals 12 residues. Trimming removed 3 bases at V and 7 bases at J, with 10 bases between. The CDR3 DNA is TGTGCCAGCAGTTTTGGGGGGAGAGAGCAGTACGTC. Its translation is CASSFGGREQYV.

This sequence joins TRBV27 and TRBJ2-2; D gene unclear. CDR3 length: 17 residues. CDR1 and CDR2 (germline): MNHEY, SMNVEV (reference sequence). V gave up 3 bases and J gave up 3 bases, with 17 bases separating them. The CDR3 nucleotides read TGTGCCAGCAGTTTTTCCTCGGCAACCAGTGACACCGGGGAGCTGTTTTTT. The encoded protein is CASSFSSATSDTGELFF.

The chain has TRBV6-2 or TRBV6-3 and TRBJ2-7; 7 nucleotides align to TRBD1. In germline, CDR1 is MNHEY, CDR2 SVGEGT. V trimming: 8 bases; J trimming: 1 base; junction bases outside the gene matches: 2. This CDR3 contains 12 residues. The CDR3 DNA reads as TGTGCCAGCGGACAGGCTTCCTACGAGCAGTACTTC. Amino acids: CASGQASYEQYF.

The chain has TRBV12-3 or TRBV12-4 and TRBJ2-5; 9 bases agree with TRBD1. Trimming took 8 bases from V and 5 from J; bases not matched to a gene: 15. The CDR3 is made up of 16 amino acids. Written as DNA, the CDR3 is TGTGCCAGCCAGGGCCCGGACAGGGGTTGGGGGGAGACCCAGTACTTC. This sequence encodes CASQGPDRGWGETQYF.